This TCR beta chain originates from a study of T-cell reconstitution after alpha-beta-depleted transplantation in children. CDR1 is LGHDT and CDR2 is YNNKEL in the germline V gene (reference sequence). After removal of 5 bases from V and 2 bases from J, the junction contained 10 bases not matched to a gene. This CDR3 contains 16 residues. Study-wide findings and caveats: As was reported, about two months after transplant, alpha-beta T cells came from several hundred expanded graft clones. T cells produced anew were the main source of T-cell counts and diversity one year after transplant.

This clonotype was seen more than once but under ten times. Its antigen is unidentified. The TCRbeta library incorporated unique molecular identifiers. TCRdb called the PCR reads again in MiXCR, with one record for every CDR3 protein. The sample has approximately 980,000 distinct CDR3 sequences; about 30% are singletons. The clonotype comes from a boy under two years old who had a stem cell transplant for SCID, so the T cells may come from the graft donor. The rearrangement links TRBV3-1 to TRBJ2-3; 7 nucleotides align to TRBD1. The source material was PBMCs, mostly from graft donor cells, sampled 360 days after TCRalphabeta/CD19-depleted stem cell transplant. CDR3 region: CASSSSDRDHTDTQYF. In nucleotides, the CDR3 is TGTGCCAGCAGCTCTTCCGACAGGGACCACACAGATACGCAGTATTTT.